This T cell receptor beta chain was found in a study of identical twins. Through template switching, a universal primer site was introduced, and the cDNA contained unique molecular identifiers. TCRdb fed the 5' RACE reads into MiXCR, producing one record per CDR3 protein. Of fewer than 800,000 distinct CDR3 sequences in the sample, just over 7% were seen once. The study, taken as a whole, reports: Invariant T cells like MAIT and iNKT could partly confound the zero-insertion analyses. Within cord blood, abundant beta clonotypes carried fewer insertions, but memory repertoires showed no such trend.

Trimming pared 6 bases from V and 1 base from J, leaving 9 bases between. Germline V gives CDR1 MNHNS, CDR2 SASEGT. This CDR3 has 13 residues. This clonotype came up a few times. The antigen is unknown. Separately, the same data were catalogued under a study of yellow fever vaccine responses in identical twins.

The receptor comes from a woman aged 18-29 years in good health. V gene TRBV6-1 combines with J gene TRBJ1-1; D uncertain. Sequenced: PBMCs. The CDR3: CASRVSGNTEAFF. The CDR3 nucleotides are TGTGCCAGCAGAGTCTCCGGGAACACTGAAGCTTTCTTT.